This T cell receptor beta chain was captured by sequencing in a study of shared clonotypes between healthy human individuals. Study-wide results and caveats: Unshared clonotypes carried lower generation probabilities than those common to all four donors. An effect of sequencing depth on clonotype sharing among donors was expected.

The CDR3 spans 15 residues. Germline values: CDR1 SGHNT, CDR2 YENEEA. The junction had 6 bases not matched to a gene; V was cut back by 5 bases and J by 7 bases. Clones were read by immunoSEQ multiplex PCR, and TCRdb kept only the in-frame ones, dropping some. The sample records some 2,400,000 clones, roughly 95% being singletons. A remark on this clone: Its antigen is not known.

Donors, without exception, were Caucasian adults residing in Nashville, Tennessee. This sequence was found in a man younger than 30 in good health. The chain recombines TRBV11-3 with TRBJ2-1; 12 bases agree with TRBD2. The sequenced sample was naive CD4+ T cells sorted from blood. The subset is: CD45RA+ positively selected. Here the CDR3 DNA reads TGTGCCAGCAGCCCCGGGACTAGCGGGCAAAATGAGCAGTTCTTC. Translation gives CASSPGTSGQNEQFF.